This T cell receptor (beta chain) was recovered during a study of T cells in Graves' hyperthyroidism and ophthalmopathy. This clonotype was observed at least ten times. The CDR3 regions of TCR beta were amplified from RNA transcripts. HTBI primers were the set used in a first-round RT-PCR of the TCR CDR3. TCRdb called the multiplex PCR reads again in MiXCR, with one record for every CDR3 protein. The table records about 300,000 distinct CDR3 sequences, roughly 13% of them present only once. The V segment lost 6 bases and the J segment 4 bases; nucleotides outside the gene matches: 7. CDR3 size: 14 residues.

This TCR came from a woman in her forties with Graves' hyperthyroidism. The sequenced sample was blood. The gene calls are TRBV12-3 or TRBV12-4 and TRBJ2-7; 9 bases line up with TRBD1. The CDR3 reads CASSQTGGRYEQYF. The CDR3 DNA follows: TGTGCCAGCAGCCAGACAGGGGGAAGGTACGAGCAGTACTTC.